The 19 T cell receptor beta chains below all came from one sample that was sequenced in a study of response to subunit inactivated influenza vaccine. MiXCR, applied by TCRdb to the RT-PCR reads, yields one record per CDR3 protein. The table lists about 170,000 distinct CDR3 sequences, 9.5% to 15% of them singletons, with roughly 29% in the top ten. These data were also filed under a second study, of T cells expressing NK-cell markers. That work contributes: Beta-chain TCR cDNA was generated via 5'RACE template switching with UMIs.

The source was CD8+ T cells sorted from PBMCs, collected about 11 days after vaccination. The receptor source for this set is a man aged 45 to 65 who received an inactivated influenza vaccine.

This clonotype was seen at least ten times. The rearrangement links TRBV20-1 to TRBJ2-2; tentative D call: TRBD2 (5 bases). CDR3 length: 12 residues. V lost 4 bases and J 6 bases, leaving 9 bases between the germline ends. Germline CDR1 and CDR2: DFQATT and SNEGSKA (reference sequence). The CDR3 protein is CSAIRGAGELFF. DNA of the CDR3: TGCAGTGCTATTCGGGGTGCCGGGGAGCTGTTTTTT.

The chain couples TRBV12-3 or TRBV12-4 to TRBJ2-7, with D possibly being TRBD1 (5 bases). This CDR3 region has 13 residues. V was shortened by 6 bases and J by 2 bases, with 11 bases between the two germline ends. The CDR3 spells CASRPTGPYEQYF. Here the CDR3 DNA reads TGTGCCAGCAGACCTACAGGTCCCTACGAGCAGTACTTC.

This clonotype showed up many times. This rearrangement joins TRBV15 to TRBJ2-1, with no clear D. The V and J ends lost 1 base and 0 bases respectively, with 10 bases between them. Germline CDR1 LNHNV, CDR2 YYDKDF (reference sequence). The CDR3 sequence is 16 residues long. The CDR3 reads CATSRGDLSSYNEQFF. DNA of the CDR3: TGTGCCACCAGCAGAGGAGATCTAAGCTCCTACAATGAGCAGTTCTTC.

V is TRBV20-1 and J is TRBJ2-6; D is uncertain. The CDR3 is made up of 14 amino acids. Germline V CDR1 and CDR2: DFQATT, SNEGSKA (reference sequence). V was cut by 6 bases and J by 0 bases, with 9 bases left in between. This CDR3 is CSAQSPSGANVLTF. In nucleotides, the CDR3 is TGCAGTGCGCAGTCTCCCTCTGGGGCCAACGTCCTGACTTTC.

This clonotype occurred a few times. This CDR3 reads CASSHVPDRRGYTF. CDR3 coding DNA: TGCGCCAGCAGCCATGTTCCGGACAGAAGGGGCTACACCTTC. V usage is TRBV4-3 and J usage is TRBJ1-2; D perhaps matches TRBD1 (6 bases). The germline V and J ends were trimmed by 3 bases and 8 bases, with 16 bases remaining between them. Germline loops: CDR1 LGHNA, CDR2 YSLEER. The length of the CDR3 is 14 residues.

The chain couples TRBV12-3 or TRBV12-4 to TRBJ1-1; 9 positions agree with TRBD1. This CDR3 has 15 residues. V lost 7 bases, J lost 1 base, and 7 bases stayed unmatched. DNA for the CDR3: TGTGCCAGCACTCACCAGGGACAGGGGAACACTGAAGCTTTCTTT. Protein: CASTHQGQGNTEAFF.

Here the CDR3 DNA reads TGTGCCAGCAGTCTTGGACTAGTAGGGTACGAGCAGTACTTC. Translation: CASSLGLVGYEQYF. The genes are TRBV28 and TRBJ2-7, with TRBD2 identical over 7 bases. Germline lookup yields CDR1 MDHEN and CDR2 SYDVKM. The V segment lost 5 bases and the J segment 4 bases; nucleotides outside the gene matches: 8. CDR3 length: 14 residues.

This clonotype has only a few counts. This chain links TRBV15 with TRBJ2-3; 7 positions agree with TRBD2. Trimming removed 1 base from V and 4 bases from J; junction bases left unmatched: 11. This CDR3 has 17 amino acids. The germline V gene encodes CDR1 LNHNV and CDR2 YYDKDF (reference sequence). The CDR3 loop is CATSRAPVRDYADTQYF. CDR3 sequence (DNA): TGTGCCACCAGCAGAGCCCCAGTTCGGGACTACGCAGATACGCAGTATTTT.

This clonotype was detected only a few times. The rearrangement uses TRBV7-8 and TRBJ2-7; 9 positions match TRBD1. CDR3 length equals 15 residues. Germline assignment: CDR1 SGHVS and CDR2 FQNEAQ. V shed 5 bases, J shed 4 bases, and the junction held 9 bases outside the gene matches. The CDR3 nucleotides are TGTGCCAGCAGCGCCGGGACAGGGAACCTATACGAGCAGTACTTC. Encoded protein: CASSAGTGNLYEQYF.

V usage is TRBV29-1 and J usage is TRBJ1-1; D is ambiguous. The CDR3 consists of 11 residues. Germline CDR1 reads SQVTM; CDR2 reads ANQGSEA. With 0 bases removed from V and 11 bases from J, the gap between germline ends came to 10 bases. CDR3 coding DNA: TGCAGCGTTGAAGATGAGCGGGAGGCTTTCTTT. Translated: CSVEDEREAFF.

This clonotype showed up many times. CDR3 DNA sequence: TGCGCCAGCAGCCAAGATTTAGATCAGAGGGGTGAGCAGTTCTTC. Translation gives CASSQDLDQRGEQFF. This chain joins TRBV4-3 and TRBJ2-1; D might be TRBD1 or TRBD2, each matching 5 bases. Germline CDR1 and CDR2: LGHNA and YSLEER. The germline V and J ends were trimmed by 0 bases and 9 bases, with 15 bases remaining between them. The CDR3 extends over 15 amino acids.

This clonotype has just a few counts. This chain joins TRBV10-3 and TRBJ2-3; D call uncertain. V was trimmed by 6 bases and J by 0 bases, leaving 10 bases between them. CDR1 and CDR2 (germline): ENHRY, SYGVKD. This CDR3 region has 14 residues. CDR3 residues: CAIRDPSSTDTQYF. The CDR3 DNA reads TGTGCCATCAGGGACCCCTCCAGCACAGATACGCAGTATTTT.

V usage is TRBV28 and J usage is TRBJ2-1; no firm D call. Per germline, CDR1 MDHEN and CDR2 SYDVKM. The CDR3 is 15 amino acids. Trimming shortened V by 3 bases and J by 2 bases, and 11 bases separated the two germline ends. CDR3 region: CASSFAEIAYNEQFF. CDR3 in DNA: TGTGCCAGCAGTTTTGCGGAGATCGCCTACAATGAGCAGTTCTTC.

The chain has TRBV9 and TRBJ2-5, with D perhaps matching TRBD1 (6 bases). CDR3 length: 14 residues. Per germline, CDR1 SGDLS and CDR2 YYNGEE. V lost 0 bases to trimming and J lost 3 bases, with 9 bases between them. CDR3 nucleotide sequence: TGTGCCAGCAGCGTAGGGAACAGGGAAGAGACCCAGTACTTC. Amino acids: CASSVGNREETQYF.

This clonotype was found many times. V gene TRBV5-1 combines with J gene TRBJ2-7; unclear D gene. Trimming shortened V by 3 bases and J by 1 base, and 11 bases separated the two germline ends. CDR1 and CDR2 (germline): SGHRS, YFSETQ. The CDR3 is made up of 14 amino acids. CDR3 bases: TGCGCCAGCAGCTATAGGCCGGGTTCCTACGAGCAGTACTTC. Its protein product is CASSYRPGSYEQYF.

V and J are TRBV29-1 and TRBJ1-1; the match to TRBD1 covers 7 bases. Germline V CDR1 and CDR2: SQVTM, ANQGSEA. The CDR3 length is 12 residues. V shed 7 bases and J 8 bases; nucleotides not matched to a gene: 10. DNA for the CDR3: TGCAGCGCTCTGACAGGGAGGTCCGAAGCTTTCTTT. It codes for CSALTGRSEAFF.

The rearrangement uses TRBV27 and TRBJ2-1; TRBD2 matches at 15 bases. The V gene's germline CDR1 is MNHEY and CDR2 SMNVEV (reference sequence). V shed 2 bases and J 4 bases; nucleotides not matched to a gene: 0. The CDR3 covers 16 residues. The CDR3 spells CASSLGTSGRYNEQFF. Here the CDR3 DNA reads TGTGCCAGCAGTTTAGGGACTAGCGGGAGGTACAATGAGCAGTTCTTC.

A few counts support this clonotype. The DNA of the CDR3 is TGTGCCAGCAGCTTAGTAGGGGGCCCGGGACTAGCCCTCTTCAATGAGCAGTTCTTC. Its protein product is CASSLVGGPGLALFNEQFF. This chain joins TRBV7-8 and TRBJ2-1; TRBD2 agrees at 9 bases. V shed 1 base, J shed 6 bases, and the junction held 16 bases outside the gene matches. This CDR3 spans 19 amino acids. Germline CDR1 is SGHVS and CDR2 is FQNEAQ.

The chain recombines TRBV27 with TRBJ2-7; 10 bases fit TRBD2. The germline CDR1 and CDR2 sequences are MNHEY and SMNVEV (reference sequence). With 3 bases clipped from V and 4 bases from J, the junction kept 3 bases outside the gene matches. This CDR3 is 14 amino acids long. Here the CDR3 reads CASSLASGGYEQYF. The CDR3, as DNA: TGTGCCAGCAGTTTGGCTAGCGGGGGTTACGAGCAGTACTTC.